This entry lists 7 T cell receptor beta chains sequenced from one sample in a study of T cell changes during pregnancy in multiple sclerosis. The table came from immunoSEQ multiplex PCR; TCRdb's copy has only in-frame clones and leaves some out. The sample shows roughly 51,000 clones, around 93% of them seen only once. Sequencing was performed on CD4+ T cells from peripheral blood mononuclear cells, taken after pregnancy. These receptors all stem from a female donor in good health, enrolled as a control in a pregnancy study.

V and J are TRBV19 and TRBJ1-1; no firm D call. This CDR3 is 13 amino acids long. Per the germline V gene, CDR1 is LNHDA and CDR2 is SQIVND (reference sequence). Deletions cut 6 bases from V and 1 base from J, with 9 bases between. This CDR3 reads CASRQQWNTEAFF. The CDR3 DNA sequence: TGTGCCAGTAGGCAACAGTGGAACACTGAAGCTTTCTTT.

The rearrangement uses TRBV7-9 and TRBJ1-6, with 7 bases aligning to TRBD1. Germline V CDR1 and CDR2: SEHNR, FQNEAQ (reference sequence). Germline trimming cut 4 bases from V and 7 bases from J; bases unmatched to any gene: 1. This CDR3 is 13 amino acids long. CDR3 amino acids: CASSSTGNSPLHF. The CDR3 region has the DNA TGTGCCAGCAGCTCGACAGGGAATTCACCCCTCCACTTT.

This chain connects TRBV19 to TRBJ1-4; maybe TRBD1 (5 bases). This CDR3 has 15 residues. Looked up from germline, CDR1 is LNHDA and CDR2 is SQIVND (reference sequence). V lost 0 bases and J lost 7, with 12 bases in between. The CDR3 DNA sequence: TGTGCCAGTAGTATAGATCGGGGGAGTGCTGAAAAACTGTTTTTT. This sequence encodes CASSIDRGSAEKLFF.

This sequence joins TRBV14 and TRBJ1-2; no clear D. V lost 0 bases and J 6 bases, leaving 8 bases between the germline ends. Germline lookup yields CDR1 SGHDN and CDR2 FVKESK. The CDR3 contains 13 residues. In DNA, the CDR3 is TGTGCCAGCAGCCAAGATCTGCGGCATGGCTACACCTTC. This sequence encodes CASSQDLRHGYTF.

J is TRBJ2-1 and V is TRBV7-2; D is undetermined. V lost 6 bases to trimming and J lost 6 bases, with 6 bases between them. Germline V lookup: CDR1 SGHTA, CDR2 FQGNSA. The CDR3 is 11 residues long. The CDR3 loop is CASSFLNEQFF. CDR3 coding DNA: TGTGCCAGCAGTTTCCTCAATGAGCAGTTCTTC.

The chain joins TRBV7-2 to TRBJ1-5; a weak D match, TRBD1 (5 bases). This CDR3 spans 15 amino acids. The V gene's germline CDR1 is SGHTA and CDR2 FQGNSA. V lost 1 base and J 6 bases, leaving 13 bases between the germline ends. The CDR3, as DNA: TGTGCCAGCAGCTTAGAAAATTGGGGGGGTCAGCCCCAGCATTTT. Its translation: CASSLENWGGQPQHF. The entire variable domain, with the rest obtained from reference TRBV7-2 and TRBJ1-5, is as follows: GAGVSQSPSNKVTEKGKDVELRCDPISGHTALYWYRQSLGQGLEFLIYFQGNSAPDKSGLPSDRFSAERTGGSVSTLTIQRTQQEDSAVYLCASSLENWGGQPQHFGDGTRLSIL.

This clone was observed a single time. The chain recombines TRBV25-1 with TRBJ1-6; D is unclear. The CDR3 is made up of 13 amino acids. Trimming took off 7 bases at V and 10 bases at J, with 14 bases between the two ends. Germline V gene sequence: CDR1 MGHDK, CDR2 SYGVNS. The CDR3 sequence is CASNGEFRSPLHF. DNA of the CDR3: TGTGCCAGCAATGGGGAGTTCCGGTCACCCCTCCACTTT.